The 30 T cell receptor beta chains presented below share a single source sample, sequenced in a study of blood T cell repertoires in COVID-19. The assay was immunoSEQ multiplex PCR, and TCRdb's table has in-frame clones only and misses some. The table has 85,000 to 100,000 clones, around 75% seen once; the top ten hold approximately 24%. The sequenced sample was peripheral blood. The receptors stem from a human donor in a cohort sampled during active COVID-19.

The rearrangement links TRBV9 to TRBJ1-5, with TRBD1 as a possible D gene (5 bases). Germline values: CDR1 SGDLS, CDR2 YYNGEE. Trimming shortened V by 4 bases and J by 4 bases, and 15 bases separated the two germline ends. This CDR3 spans 15 amino acids. Here the CDR3 reads CASSSETGGNQPQHF. The CDR3 DNA is TGTGCCAGCAGCTCCGAGACGGGGGGGAATCAGCCCCAGCATTTT.

V usage is TRBV7-2 and J usage is TRBJ1-1; D gene unclear. Germline V CDR1 and CDR2: SGHTA, FQGNSA. This CDR3 is 14 amino acids long. Between the trimmed V and J ends, which lost 3 bases and 1 base, there was a span of 9 bases. The CDR3 reads CASSFGRGNTEAFF. CDR3 bases: TGTGCCAGCAGCTTCGGCCGGGGGAACACTGAAGCTTTCTTT.

This chain links TRBV25-1 with TRBJ2-3; 10 positions agree with TRBD1. The V gene end was trimmed by 3 bases and the J gene end by 9 bases; junction bases not matched to a gene: 0. Germline CDR1 is MGHDK and CDR2 is SYGVNS. This CDR3 is 12 amino acids long. This CDR3 reads CASSETGGTQYF. The CDR3 DNA follows: TGTGCCAGCAGTGAGACAGGGGGCACGCAGTATTTT.

The rearrangement joins TRBV6-6 to TRBJ1-1; D is possibly TRBD1 (6 bases). V lost 6 bases and J 4 bases, leaving 12 bases between the germline ends. The length of the CDR3 is 13 residues. The germline gives CDR1 MNHNY, CDR2 SVGAGI (reference sequence). The CDR3 DNA is TGTGCCAGCAGACTACCACAGGGCACTGAAGCTTTCTTT. Residues: CASRLPQGTEAFF.

The chain links TRBV24-1 to TRBJ2-1; TRBD2 aligns across 10 bases. The CDR3 spans 15 residues. The J segment lost 9 bases and the V segment lost 1 base, leaving 5 bases of the junction unmatched. The V gene's germline CDR1 is KGHDR and CDR2 SFDVKD. In nucleotides, the CDR3 is TGTGCCACCAGTGATTTAGCGGGAGGGCGCGGTGAGCAGTTCTTC. This gives the protein CATSDLAGGRGEQFF.

V and J are TRBV28 and TRBJ1-5; 12 bases agree with TRBD1. The CDR3 covers 17 residues. From germline, CDR1 is MDHEN and CDR2 SYDVKM. After removal of 5 bases from V and 3 bases from J, the junction contained 8 bases not matched to a gene. The CDR3 loop reads CASSPGGQGADNQPQHF. DNA for the CDR3: TGTGCCAGCAGTCCCGGGGGACAGGGGGCCGACAATCAGCCCCAGCATTTT.

The chain employs TRBV21-1 and TRBJ2-3; TRBD2 is the table's D call, not checked against the DNA. TRBV21-1 is listed as a pseudogene. The CDR3 length is 16 residues. For the CDR3, the DNA is TGTGCCAGCAGAGAGGGGACTAGCGGGAAAATTCATACGCAGTATTTT. Residues: CASREGTSGKIHTQYF.

This chain uses TRBV7-2 with TRBJ1-1, with D possibly being TRBD1 (6 bases). Germline CDR1 SGHTA, CDR2 FQGNSA. V lost 8 bases and J lost 1, with 11 bases in between. The CDR3 extends over 13 amino acids. The CDR3 DNA reads as TGTGCCAGCGGATCGACAGGGAACACTGAAGCTTTCTTT. This gives the protein CASGSTGNTEAFF. Combining the CDR3 with reference TRBV7-2 and TRBJ1-1 gives the whole variable domain GAGVSQSPSNKVTEKGKDVELRCDPISGHTALYWYRQSLGQGLEFLIYFQGNSAPDKSGLPSDRFSAERTGGSVSTLTIQRTQQEDSAVYLCASGSTGNTEAFFGQGTRLTVV.

The chain is built from TRBV5-4 and TRBJ2-5; the match to TRBD2 covers 7 bases. Germline trimming cut 1 base from V and 5 bases from J; bases unmatched to any gene: 5. The V gene's germline CDR1 is SGHNT and CDR2 YYREEE (reference sequence). The CDR3 is 14 residues long. The CDR3 nucleotides read TGTGCCAGCAGCTTGAGGGAGGGGAGGGAGACCCAGTACTTC. It encodes CASSLREGRETQYF.

V and J are TRBV24-1 and TRBJ1-2; perhaps TRBD1 as D (5 bases). Deletions cut 12 bases from V and 4 bases from J, with 17 bases between. In germline, CDR1 is KGHDR, CDR2 SFDVKD. This CDR3 region has 13 residues. CDR3 loop: CARTLGGRYGYTF. The CDR3 bases are TGTGCCCGCACCCTCGGGGGTCGCTATGGCTACACCTTC.

This clone was seen more than once but under ten times. The rearrangement joins TRBV5-6 to TRBJ2-2; D possibly corresponds to TRBD2 (5 bases). The CDR3 totals 16 residues. V was shortened by 2 bases and J by 1 base, with 12 bases between the two germline ends. The germline V gene encodes CDR1 SGHDT and CDR2 YYEEEE. CDR3 nucleotide sequence: TGTGCCAGCAGCTTCGACCCCCGGGGGAACACCGGGGAGCTGTTTTTT. It translates to CASSFDPRGNTGELFF.

This clone was counted once. The chain carries TRBV20-1 and TRBJ2-5, with TRBD2 matching over 7 bases. The CDR3 has 13 residues. The germline V gene encodes CDR1 DFQATT and CDR2 SNEGSKA (reference sequence). The junction had 6 bases not matched to a gene; V was cut back by 3 bases and J by 5 bases. The DNA of the CDR3 is TGCAGTGCTAGTTGGCTAGCGGTGGAGACCCAGTACTTC. Residues: CSASWLAVETQYF.

The chain links TRBV4-1 to TRBJ2-5; no clear D. Trimming removed 4 bases at V and 3 bases at J, with 15 bases between. CDR3 size: 15 residues. Germline CDR1 MGHRA, CDR2 YSYEKL. DNA for the CDR3: TGCGCCAGCAGCCGATACCACAGAGCCGAAGAGACCCAGTACTTC. Translated, it gives CASSRYHRAEETQYF.

V gene TRBV2 combines with J gene TRBJ1-5, with no clear D. The germline V and J ends were trimmed by 4 bases and 3 bases, with 10 bases remaining between them. Germline CDR1 SNHLY, CDR2 FYNNEI. This CDR3 spans 14 amino acids. The CDR3 coding sequence is TGTGCCAGCAGTGCGTTGGAGTCCAATCAGCCCCAGCATTTT. This sequence encodes CASSALESNQPQHF. Looking up the rest from reference TRBV2 and TRBJ1-5 gives the full variable domain: EPEVTQTPSHQVTQMGQEVILRCVPISNHLYFYWYRQILGQKVEFLVSFYNNEISEKSEIFDDQFSVERPDGSNFTLKIRSTKLEDSAMYFCASSALESNQPQHFGDGTRLSIL.

The chain employs TRBV11-2 and TRBJ2-5; 8 positions match TRBD2. This CDR3 has 15 amino acids. Per germline, CDR1 SGHAT and CDR2 FQNNGV. V was clipped by 5 bases and J by 5 bases; unmatched bases: 10. Here the CDR3 reads CASSRGTRGGETQYF. The CDR3 nucleotides are TGTGCCAGCAGCCGCGGGACTAGGGGCGGGGAGACCCAGTACTTC.

The chain combines TRBV7-2 with TRBJ1-2, with a possible D match to TRBD1 (5 bases). CDR3 length: 13 amino acids. Germline CDR1 and CDR2: SGHTA and FQGNSA. Trimming took 6 bases from V and 2 from J, leaving 10 bases between them. As DNA, the CDR3 is TGTGCCAGCAGGCTGGGGCGGAACTATGGCTACACCTTC. Translating it yields CASRLGRNYGYTF.

The chain uses TRBV29-1 and TRBJ2-1; D perhaps matches TRBD2 (6 bases). The germline CDR1 and CDR2 sequences are SQVTM and ANQGSEA. This CDR3 is 13 amino acids long. The V gene lost 6 bases and the J gene lost 7 bases, with 16 bases spanning the gap. CDR3 loop: CSVRRGDRNEQFF. Here the CDR3 DNA reads TGCAGCGTCCGTCGCGGGGACCGGAATGAGCAGTTCTTC.

V is TRBV6-5 and J is TRBJ1-1; possible D gene TRBD1, 5 bases. From germline, CDR1 is MNHEY and CDR2 SVGAGI. With 4 bases removed from V and 5 bases from J, the gap between germline ends came to 14 bases. CDR3 length: 14 residues. The CDR3 region is CASSSSSGGTEAFF. In DNA form, the CDR3 reads TGTGCCAGCAGTTCCTCCTCGGGGGGAACTGAAGCTTTCTTT.

V is TRBV5-1 and J is TRBJ2-3; D possibly corresponds to TRBD1 (5 bases). V lost 6 bases to trimming and J lost 2 bases, with 7 bases between them. The CDR3 covers 12 residues. Germline assignment: CDR1 SGHRS and CDR2 YFSETQ. In DNA form, the CDR3 reads TGCGCCAGCACAGGGTCCACAGATACGCAGTATTTT. This codes for CASTGSTDTQYF.

V is TRBV20-1 and J is TRBJ2-7; D unresolved. Germline V gene data show CDR1 as DFQATT and CDR2 as SNEGSKA (reference sequence). Between the trimmed V and J ends, which lost 3 bases and 0 bases, there was a span of 6 bases. The CDR3 has 12 amino acids. The CDR3 here is CSASILSYEQYF. The CDR3 bases are TGCAGTGCTAGTATACTCTCCTACGAGCAGTACTTC.

This chain connects TRBV10-1 to TRBJ2-1; D may be TRBD1 (6 bases). Trimming cost V 9 bases and J 3 bases, with 12 bases left between them. The CDR3 sequence is 13 residues long. Germline values: CDR1 WNHNN, CDR2 SYGVQD (reference sequence). CDR3 amino acids: CARQGYLYNEQFF. CDR3 coding DNA: TGCGCCAGACAGGGCTACCTCTACAATGAGCAGTTCTTC.

The chain couples TRBV14 to TRBJ1-1; D may be TRBD1 (5 bases). V lost 4 bases and J 5 bases, leaving 14 bases between the germline ends. The V gene's germline CDR1 is SGHDN and CDR2 FVKESK. CDR3 length: 14 amino acids. CDR3 DNA: TGTGCCAGCAGCCCCCTTTCGGGGGATACTGAAGCTTTCTTT. This codes for CASSPLSGDTEAFF.

Notes on this clone: The junction departs from germline at one end; a sequencing error may be responsible. V gene TRBV5-4 combines with J gene TRBJ2-3, with D possibly matching TRBD1 (6 bases). The CDR3 totals 15 residues. Germline CDR1 reads SGHNT; CDR2 reads YYREEE (reference sequence). CDR3 sequence (DNA): TGTGCCAGCAGCCAGACGGTCAGGGGCGCAGATACACAGTATTTT. Translation: CASSQTVRGADTQYF.

The chain carries TRBV18 and TRBJ2-1, with 15 positions matching TRBD2. The trim removed 2 bases at V and 4 bases at J, leaving 3 bases unmatched. The V gene's germline CDR1 is KGHSH and CDR2 LQKENI. The CDR3 totals 17 residues. DNA for the CDR3: TGTGCCAGCTCACCAAGGGGACTAGCGGGGGGATACAATGAGCAGTTCTTC. It translates to CASSPRGLAGGYNEQFF.

This clone is a singleton in its sample. The rearrangement uses TRBV7-9 and TRBJ2-3; 9 bases match TRBD2. The CDR3 is made up of 14 amino acids. Germline V gene sequence: CDR1 SEHNR, CDR2 FQNEAQ (reference sequence). The J segment lost 4 bases and the V segment lost 5 bases, leaving 4 bases of the junction unmatched. The CDR3 nucleotides are TGTGCCAGCAGCCTGGGACTAGCTCCAGATACGCAGTATTTT. Protein sequence: CASSLGLAPDTQYF. Full variable domain (missing parts from reference TRBV7-9 and TRBJ2-3): DTGVSQNPRHKITKRGQNVTFRCDPISEHNRLYWYRQTLGQGPEFLTYFQNEAQLEKSRLLSDRFSAERPKGSFSTLEIQRTEQGDSAMYLCASSLGLAPDTQYFGPGTRLTVL.

This clone turned up a few times. The J gene is TRBJ2-7, the V gene TRBV19; possible D gene TRBD2, 6 bases. V was shortened by 1 base and J by 0 bases, with 10 bases between the two germline ends. The CDR3 is made up of 15 amino acids. The V gene's germline CDR1 is LNHDA and CDR2 SQIVND (reference sequence). The CDR3 reads CASSIGGTYSYEQYF. CDR3 DNA sequence: TGTGCCAGTAGTATAGGCGGGACCTACTCCTACGAGCAGTACTTC.

This clone was seen only once. The rearrangement links TRBV19 to TRBJ1-5; 8 bases are a match to TRBD1. Trimming at V came to 5 bases and at J to 6 bases, leaving 6 bases not matched to a gene. Germline V CDR1 and CDR2: LNHDA, SQIVND (reference sequence). The length of the CDR3 is 14 residues. The CDR3 DNA follows: TGTGCCAGTAGTCTCAGGGGGCTTGGTCAGCCCCAGCATTTT. It specifies CASSLRGLGQPQHF.

The gene calls are TRBV7-2 and TRBJ1-1; D is perhaps TRBD1 (5 bases). The CDR3 is made up of 13 amino acids. Germline CDR1 is SGHTA and CDR2 is FQGNSA. Trimming cost V 6 bases and J 8 bases, with 16 bases left between them. CDR3 sequence reads: CASRSLGGLEAFF. The DNA of the CDR3 is TGTGCCAGCAGATCCCTCGGGGGGTTAGAAGCTTTCTTT.

This sequence joins TRBV7-2 and TRBJ2-7; maybe TRBD1 (7 bases). This CDR3 spans 14 amino acids. V was shortened by 4 bases and J by 2 bases, with 12 bases between the two germline ends. Germline lookup yields CDR1 SGHTA and CDR2 FQGNSA. The CDR3 DNA sequence: TGTGCCAGCAGCTCGGACAGGACTACCTACGAGCAGTACTTC. Translation gives CASSSDRTTYEQYF.

The chain combines TRBV20-1 with TRBJ2-1, with a tentative D call TRBD2 (5 bases). The CDR3 loop spans 10 amino acids. CDR1 is DFQATT and CDR2 is SNEGSKA in the germline V gene (reference sequence). The CDR3 nucleotides read TGCAGCGGGGCCTACAATGAGCAGTTCTTC. As protein: CSGAYNEQFF.